This T cell receptor (beta chain) was identified in a study of T cell responses to AZD1222 COVID-19 vaccine. As regards this clone: The antigen is unknown.

Germline V gives CDR1 SGHTA, CDR2 FQGNSA. Trimming took 5 bases from V and 4 from J; bases not matched to a gene: 4. CDR3 length equals 13 residues. Study findings and constraints: When two AZD1222 doses had been given, Spike-specific TCR breadth and depth rose.

Data came from immunoSEQ multiplex PCR; TCRdb stores just in-frame clones and leaves some out. Counted here are fewer than 150,000 clones, around 88% occurring once; the ten biggest clones make up 5.5% to 7.5%. Material: peripheral blood, obtained 28 days after the second AZD1222 dose. The receptor was isolated from an adult who received the AZD1222 COVID-19 vaccine. This chain joins TRBV7-2 and TRBJ1-2, with 7 positions matching TRBD1. The CDR3 protein is CASSLGQVYGYTF. As DNA, the CDR3 is TGTGCCAGCAGCCTAGGACAGGTCTATGGCTACACCTTC.